The T cell receptor (beta chain) described here comes from a study of beta chain features in type 1 diabetes. At the level of the study: Patients did not differ from healthy donors in age, gender or cell yield. Study results and caveats: Fewer insertions but more deletions were seen at VDJ junctions in type 1 diabetes patients. Using cDNA template may skew counts toward highly expressing activated cells.

Details on this clone: Its antigen is undetermined.

Every bit of the isolated RNA underwent reverse transcription, so sequencing read expressed TCRB transcripts. TCRdb's table, derived via immunoSEQ multiplex PCR, lists solely in-frame clones and lacks some. The sample records 200,000 to 250,000 clones, less than 15% being singletons. The source material was naive CD4+ T cells from blood. The origin of this receptor is a woman aged 40 to 55 in good health.

The CDR3 DNA sequence: TGTGCCAGCAGCGTAGATCTAGCGGGGGGTGTTGTCGATGAGCAGTTCTTC. Translating gives CASSVDLAGGVVDEQFF. The chain uses TRBV9 and TRBJ2-1, with 11 bases identical to TRBD2. Losses at the gene ends were 0 bases for V and 8 bases for J; bases not matched to a gene: 10. There are 17 residues in the CDR3. CDR1 SGDLS and CDR2 YYNGEE come from the germline V gene.